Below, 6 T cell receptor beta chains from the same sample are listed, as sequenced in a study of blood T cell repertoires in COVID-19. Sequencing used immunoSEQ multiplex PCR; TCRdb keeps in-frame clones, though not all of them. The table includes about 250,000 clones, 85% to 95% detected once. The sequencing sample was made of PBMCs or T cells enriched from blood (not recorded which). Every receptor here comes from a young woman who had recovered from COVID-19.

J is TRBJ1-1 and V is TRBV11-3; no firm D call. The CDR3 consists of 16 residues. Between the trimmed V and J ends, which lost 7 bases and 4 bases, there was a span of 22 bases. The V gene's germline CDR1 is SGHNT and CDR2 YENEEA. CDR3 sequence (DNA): TGTGCCAGCACCACCCGAGGAGGTTTGGAGGTCACTGAAGCTTTCTTT. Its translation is CASTTRGGLEVTEAFF.

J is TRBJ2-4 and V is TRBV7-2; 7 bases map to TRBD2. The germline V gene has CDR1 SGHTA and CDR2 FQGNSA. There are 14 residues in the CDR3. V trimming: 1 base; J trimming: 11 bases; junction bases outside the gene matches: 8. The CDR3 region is CASSLGNGGVVQYF. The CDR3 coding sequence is TGTGCCAGCAGCTTAGGAAATGGGGGGGTGGTTCAGTACTTC. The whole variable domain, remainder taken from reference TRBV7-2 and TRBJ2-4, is GAGVSQSPSNKVTEKGKDVELRCDPISGHTALYWYRQSLGQGLEFLIYFQGNSAPDKSGLPSDRFSAERTGGSVSTLTIQRTQQEDSAVYLCASSLGNGGVVQYFGAGTRLSVL.

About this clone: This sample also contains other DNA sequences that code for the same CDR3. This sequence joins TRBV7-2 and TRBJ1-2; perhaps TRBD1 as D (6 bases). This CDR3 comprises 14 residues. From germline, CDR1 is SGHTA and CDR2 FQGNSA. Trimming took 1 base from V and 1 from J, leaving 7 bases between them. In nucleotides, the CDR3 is TGTGCCAGCAGCTTAGGGGGGCTTAACTATGGCTACACCTTC. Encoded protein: CASSLGGLNYGYTF. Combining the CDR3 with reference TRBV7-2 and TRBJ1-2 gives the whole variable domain GAGVSQSPSNKVTEKGKDVELRCDPISGHTALYWYRQSLGQGLEFLIYFQGNSAPDKSGLPSDRFSAERTGGSVSTLTIQRTQQEDSAVYLCASSLGGLNYGYTFGSGTRLTVV.

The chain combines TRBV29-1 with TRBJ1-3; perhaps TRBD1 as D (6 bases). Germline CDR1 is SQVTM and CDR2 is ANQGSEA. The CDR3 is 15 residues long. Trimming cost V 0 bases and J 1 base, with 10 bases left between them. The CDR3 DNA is TGCAGCGTTGAAGACAACAGGGTGTCTGGAAACACCATATATTTT. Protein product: CSVEDNRVSGNTIYF.

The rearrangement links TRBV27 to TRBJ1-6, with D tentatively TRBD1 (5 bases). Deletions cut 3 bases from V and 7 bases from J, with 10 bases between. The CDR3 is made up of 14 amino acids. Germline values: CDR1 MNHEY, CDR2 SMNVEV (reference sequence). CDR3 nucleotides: TGTGCCAGCAGTTTTGGCAGGGAAAATTCACCCCTCCACTTT. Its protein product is CASSFGRENSPLHF.

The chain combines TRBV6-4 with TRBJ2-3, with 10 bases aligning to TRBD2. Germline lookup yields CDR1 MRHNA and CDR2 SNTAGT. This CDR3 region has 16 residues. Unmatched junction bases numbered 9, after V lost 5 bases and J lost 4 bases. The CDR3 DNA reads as TGTGCCAGCAGTTTGCGAGCGGGAGGGGTAGCAGATACGCAGTATTTT. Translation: CASSLRAGGVADTQYF.